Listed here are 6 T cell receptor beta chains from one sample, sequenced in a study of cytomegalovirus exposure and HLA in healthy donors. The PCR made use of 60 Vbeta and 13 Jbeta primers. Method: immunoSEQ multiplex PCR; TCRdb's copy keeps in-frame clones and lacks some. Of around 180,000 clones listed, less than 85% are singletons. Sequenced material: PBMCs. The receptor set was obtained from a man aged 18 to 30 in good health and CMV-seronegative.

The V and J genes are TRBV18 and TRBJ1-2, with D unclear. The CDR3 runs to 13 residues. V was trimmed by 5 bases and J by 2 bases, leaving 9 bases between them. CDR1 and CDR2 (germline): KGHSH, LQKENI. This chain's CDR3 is CASSESLNYGYTF. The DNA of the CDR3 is TGTGCCAGCTCAGAAAGCCTCAACTATGGCTACACCTTC.

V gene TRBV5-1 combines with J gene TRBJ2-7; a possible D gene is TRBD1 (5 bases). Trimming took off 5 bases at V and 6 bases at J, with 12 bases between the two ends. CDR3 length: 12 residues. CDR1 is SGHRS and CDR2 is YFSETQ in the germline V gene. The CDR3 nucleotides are TGCGCCAGCAGGGCAGGGTACGGCGAGCAGTACTTC. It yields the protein CASRAGYGEQYF.

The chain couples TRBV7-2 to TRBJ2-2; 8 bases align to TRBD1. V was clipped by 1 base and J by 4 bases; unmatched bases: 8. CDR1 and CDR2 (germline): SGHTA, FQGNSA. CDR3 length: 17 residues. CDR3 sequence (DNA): TGTGCCAGCAGCTTAGTGTTTGGACAGGGCAGCACCGGGGAGCTGTTTTTT. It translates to CASSLVFGQGSTGELFF.

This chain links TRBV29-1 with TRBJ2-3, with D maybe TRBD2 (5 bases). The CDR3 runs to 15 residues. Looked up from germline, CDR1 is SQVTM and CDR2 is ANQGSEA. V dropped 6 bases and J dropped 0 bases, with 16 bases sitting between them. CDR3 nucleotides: TGCAGCGTGAGGGCCGAAGCAACTAGCACAGATACGCAGTATTTT. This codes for CSVRAEATSTDTQYF.

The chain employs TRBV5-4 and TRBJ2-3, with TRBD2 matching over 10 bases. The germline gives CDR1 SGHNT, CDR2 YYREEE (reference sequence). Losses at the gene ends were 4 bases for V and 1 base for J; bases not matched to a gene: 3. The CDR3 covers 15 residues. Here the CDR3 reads CASSTLAGGTDTQYF. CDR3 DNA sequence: TGTGCCAGCAGCACGCTAGCGGGAGGCACAGATACGCAGTATTTT.

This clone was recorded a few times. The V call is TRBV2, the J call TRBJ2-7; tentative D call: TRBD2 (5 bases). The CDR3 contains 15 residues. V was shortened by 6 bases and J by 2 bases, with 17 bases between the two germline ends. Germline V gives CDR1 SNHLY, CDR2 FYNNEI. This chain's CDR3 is CASSSLGSETYEQYF. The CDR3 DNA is TGTGCCAGCAGCTCCTTGGGGAGTGAAACCTACGAGCAGTACTTC.